The rows below give T cell receptor beta chains drawn from one sample of a study of breast tumors, draining lymph nodes, adjacent tissues. A single record per CDR3 protein comes from TCRdb applying MiXCR to the multiplex PCR reads. The sample shows 10,000 to 15,000 distinct CDR3 sequences, just over 70% of them seen only once. The sample taken for sequencing was tumor-adjacent breast tissue. The receptors come from a female donor with breast cancer. Some clones in this sample may be carry-over from other donors' samples. CDR3s include the opening cysteine and the closing phenylalanine or tryptophan. D genes are given only for firm matches. Some rows mark clone size as missing; the rest say once, few, many or name a class of expanded clone.

D gene	clone size	J gene	V gene	CDR3 protein	CDR3 DNA
-	once	TRBJ2-7	TRBV18	CASTLGPRNYEQYF	TGTGCCAGCACACTCGGGCCAAGGAACTACGAGCAGTACTTC
-	-	TRBJ2-7	TRBV7-9	CASSSAYEQYF	TGTGCCAGCAGCTCCGCCTACGAGCAGTACTTC
-	medium-sized	TRBJ2-3	TRBV6-6	CASSRADTQYF	TGTGCCAGCAGCAGGGCAGATACGCAGTATTTT
-	many	TRBJ1-6	TRBV27	CASSFSQGRGSPLHF	TGTGCCAGCAGTTTTTCCCAGGGGCGAGGTTCACCCCTCCACTTT
TRBD1	-	TRBJ2-5	TRBV20-1	CSARGNRGRETQYF	TGCAGTGCTAGAGGGAACAGGGGGCGAGAGACCCAGTACTTC
TRBD2	-	TRBJ2-3	TRBV20-1	CSASGRDTQYF	TGCAGTGCTAGCGGGAGGGATACGCAGTATTTT
-	-	TRBJ1-6	TRBV9	CASSVGWGSPLHF	TGTGCCAGCAGCGTAGGTTGGGGGTCACCCCTCCACTTT
-	-	TRBJ1-6	TRBV4-1	CASSQSSYNSPLHF	TGCGCCAGCAGCCAAAGCTCCTATAATTCACCCCTCCACTTT
-	few	TRBJ1-6	TRBV7-2	CASSLNYSPLHF	TGTGCCAGCAGCTTAAACTATTCACCCCTCCACTTT
-	few	TRBJ2-2	TRBV7-6	CASIIGLTGELFF	TGTGCCAGCATTATAGGGCTCACCGGGGAGCTGTTTTTT
TRBD1	medium-sized	TRBJ2-7	TRBV7-9	CASSSDRGIYEQYF	TGTGCCAGCAGCTCGGACAGGGGCATCTACGAGCAGTACTTC
-	few	TRBJ1-2	TRBV4-3	CASSQDRDYGGSGYTF	TGCGCCAGCAGCCAAGATCGAGACTACGGGGGCAGTGGCTACACCTTC
-	-	TRBJ1-5	TRBV5-5	CASSESRRTPPSAQHF	TGTGCCAGCAGCGAAAGCAGGAGGACCCCTCCATCAGCCCAGCATTTT
TRBD2	once	TRBJ2-7	TRBV20-1	CSALLPLAGIYEQYF	TGCAGTGCTTTACTACCCTTAGCGGGGATCTACGAGCAGTACTTC
-	-	TRBJ2-7	TRBV9	CASSGQTGYEQYF	TGTGCCAGCAGCGGGCAGACTGGCTACGAGCAGTACTTC
TRBD1	-	TRBJ2-7	TRBV5-1	CASSLSPGGYEQYF	TGCGCCAGCAGCTTATCCCCAGGGGGCTACGAGCAGTACTTC
TRBD1	-	TRBJ1-2	TRBV24-1	CATSESGGGYTF	TGTGCCACCAGTGAGTCAGGGGGAGGCTACACCTTC
-	many	TRBJ2-7	TRBV5-4	CASSSPQRDGYYEQYF	TGTGCCAGCAGCTCACCCCAGAGGGATGGGTACTACGAGCAGTACTTC
TRBD2	many	TRBJ2-5	TRBV30	CAWSVRLAGETQYF	TGTGCCTGGAGTGTACGACTAGCGGGAGAGACCCAGTACTTC
TRBD2	-	TRBJ2-2	TRBV12-3/TRBV12-4	CASSLAGVAGELFF	TGTGCCAGCAGTCTAGCGGGAGTGGCCGGGGAGCTGTTTTTT
-	many	TRBJ1-4	TRBV20-1	CSARGTRGNEKLFF	TGCAGTGCTAGAGGAACCAGGGGCAATGAAAAACTGTTTTTT
-	-	TRBJ2-7	TRBV5-6	CASSYSPRSYEQYF	TGTGCCAGCAGCTATTCCCCCCGCTCCTACGAGCAGTACTTC
-	-	TRBJ2-3	TRBV7-2	CASSLAVGSDTQYF	TGTGCCAGCAGCTTAGCAGTGGGGTCAGATACGCAGTATTTT
TRBD2	many	TRBJ2-7	TRBV28	CASTEGGSSGGTYEQYF	TGTGCCAGCACCGAAGGGGGGAGTAGCGGGGGAACCTACGAGCAGTACTTC
TRBD2	-	TRBJ2-7	TRBV20-1	CSARPPGGSGYEQYF	TGCAGTGCTAGACCCCCGGGCGGGAGCGGCTACGAGCAGTACTTC
TRBD2	many	TRBJ2-3	TRBV4-1	CASSQSIAGSTDTQYF	TGCGCCAGCAGCCAATCCATAGCGGGGAGCACAGATACGCAGTATTTT
TRBD2	medium-sized	TRBJ2-7	TRBV24-1	CATSDATSGRLGEQYF	TGTGCCACCAGTGATGCGACTAGCGGGAGGTTAGGCGAGCAGTACTTC